This record concerns one T cell receptor (beta chain) sequence. Its cognate antigen has yet to be identified. No much larger clonotype is one base removed from it; base qualities were not supplied. In the ophthalmopathy patients, disease was moderately to severely active, with a Clinical Activity Score of 3 or more, a NOSPECS grade of 4 or more, and a duration of less than 3 months. The study excluded patients with uncontrolled infections, other autoimmune diseases, pregnancy or lactation. Diagnoses were established on the basis of clinical symptoms, serum thyroxine and TRAb, thyroid ultrasound, and orbital computed tomography. Ficoll-Paque density gradient centrifugation was used to isolate PBMCs from about 10 ml of fresh peripheral blood. Trizol reagent was used to extract total RNA, and RNA quality was then checked on an Agilent 2100 Bioanalyzer. This specimen belongs to a study of T cells in Graves' hyperthyroidism and ophthalmopathy (dated by TCRdb to the late 2010s). Notes on the research overall: Peripheral blood samples were taken at the time of initial diagnosis, prior to any treatment. To identify TCR V-J signatures that set the groups apart, the researchers used a discovery cohort of roughly 100 patients, made up of 40 to 45 with Graves' ophthalmopathy and 55 to 65 with stable Graves' hyperthyroidism. Prospective prediction of ophthalmopathy was tested in an independent validation cohort of 18 to 20 hyperthyroidism patients and 15 to 17 patients who later progressed to ophthalmopathy. The 75 to 100 discovery patients were divided at random into training and test sets in a 7:3 ratio. Thyroid tissue and blood T-cell repertoires from six or seven Graves' hyperthyroidism patients were also compared in the study. Once sampling was done, hyperthyroidism patients were given methimazole at a starting dose of 30 mg daily, whereas ophthalmopathy patients were given high-dose intravenous methylprednisolone. The paper reports TCR Vbeta CDR3 sequencing of fewer than 150 peripheral blood samples: some 44 ophthalmopathy, 75 to 80 hyperthyroidism and 17 progressor patients.

The TCR beta CDR3 regions were amplified from the RNA transcripts. The first round of RT-PCR for the TCR CDR3 was performed with the HTBI primer set and the Qiagen OneStep RT-PCR kit. Libraries were constructed in a second round of multiplex PCR, after which size selection and purification were carried out. Libraries were sequenced paired-end with 100 bp reads on an Illumina HiSeq2000. From the authors' description of their analysis: SOAPnuke was used to process the raw data, with reads discarded if the reads contained adapters or uncalled bases, had a mean Phred below 15, or lacked an exact constant-primer or identifier match. COPE v1.2.5 was used to merge the high-quality paired reads, and each unique nucleotide sequence was defined as a clonotype. MiTCR v1.1 was used to align the clonotypes against IMGT TRBV, TRBD and TRBJ reference segments. Only V-J combinations with frequency above 0.0001, covering 99.2% of repertoires, were analysed. A TCS score was defined as the ratio of F50 (clonal expansion) to E x V (chaos), with BLOSUM62-based TCRdist applied between CDR3 peptides within each V-J. Welch's t-statistics and random forest reduced around 510 V-J features to roughly 13, which were used in a naive Bayes classifier (R e1071). The Morisita-Horn index was used to measure how similar the thyroid and blood repertoires were. Starting from the raw public reads, TCRdb applied fastp trimming at Q25, assembled clones with MiXCR and retained in-frame beta chains. Each record represents a unique CDR3 protein, reported with the most common genes and DNA among its rows. The V and J calls come from TCRdb's annotation, not from the publication. The sample has hundreds of thousands of distinct CDR3 sequences on record, 14% to 15% of them singletons. Clones ranked in the top ten supply roughly 4.3% of the sample.

Reading from cysteine to phenylalanine, the CDR3 counts 16 amino acids. Only the CDR3 DNA is retained, 48 bases long and in frame from the first base. From a lookup of the germline V gene, CDR1 and CDR2 are SGHVS and FQNEAQ. Germline trimming amounts to 5 bases on V and 3 bases on J, with 12 as the count of junction bases outside the gene matches. What the authors observed across the whole study: In validation, progression to ophthalmopathy was predicted by the model with 70.59% sensitivity and 72% to 85% specificity, a median of about 6.8 months before onset. Most expanded thyroid clonotypes (frequency above 0.001) were also found in blood, which suggests that blood repertoires may mirror thyroid immune responses. A model built on a 13 V-J signature distinguished ophthalmopathy from stable hyperthyroidism, reaching roughly 88% sensitivity and 81% to 83% specificity in cross-validation and 80%/75% in testing. Sample size was not statistically predetermined, and blinding of investigators to group allocation was not performed.

The sequencing sample was made of blood. This receptor was identified in a woman in her 40s with Graves' ophthalmopathy. The V and J genes are TRBV7-8 and TRBJ2-5; 7 middle bases align to TRBD2. The DNA sequence is as follows: TGTGCCAGCAGCCAACAGCGGGATAGCATCAAAGAGACCCAGTACTTC. The encoded protein is CASSQQRDSIKETQYF.